This paragraph reports one T cell receptor (beta chain). The target antigen is unknown. Germline values: CDR1 SQVTM, CDR2 ANQGSEA. This CDR3 has 13 amino acids. After removal of 6 bases from V and 1 base from J, the junction contained 2 bases not matched to a gene. The entry originates in a study of cytomegalovirus exposure and HLA in healthy donors. In nominal health when sampled, donors likely had unrecorded immune exposures nonetheless. The study, taken as a whole, reports: With further analysis later on, most CMV-associated TCR beta chains appeared HLA-restricted. Later analysis suggested links between common viral pathogens and several top significant clusters.

PCR was performed using 60 Vbeta and 13 Jbeta primers. The repertoire was sequenced with immunoSEQ multiplex PCR; TCRdb's copy has only in-frame clones and lacks some. The top ten hold about 1.5% of the sample, which has about 170,000 clones, 82% seen once. The TCR was taken from a male donor in good health and CMV-seronegative. The rearrangement joins TRBV29-1 to TRBJ2-3, with 9 bases matching TRBD1. Sequenced input: PBMCs. The DNA for the CDR3 is TGCAGCGTCTGGACAGGGGGCACAGATACGCAGTATTTT. Translation: CSVWTGGTDTQYF.